This T cell receptor beta chain was obtained from a study of shared clonotypes between healthy human individuals. Study conclusions and caveats: Depth was large, yet rarefaction showed that sorted-subset sequencing was incomplete. A few donors had around 5% of their naive CD4 clonotypes in common. Sampling involved blood alone; tissue repertoires likely differ.

Free of recent acute infections or vaccinations, the donors were healthy HIV-negative adults. Method: immunoSEQ multiplex PCR; TCRdb's copy keeps in-frame clones and lacks some. The sample holds roughly 1,500,000 clones; 98% are singletons and the top ten take 0.36%. Turning to this clone: What it binds is not known.

Sequenced material: naive CD4+ T cells sorted from blood. Regarding subset: CD45RA+ positively selected. This receptor was obtained from a man under 40 in good health.

The CDR3, as DNA: TGCGCCAGCAGTGAGTCGATGGGGCGGGACAATGAGCAGTTCTTC. Translating it yields CASSESMGRDNEQFF. V and J are TRBV10-2 and TRBJ2-1; the D gene could be TRBD1 or TRBD2 (5 bases each). Germline CDR1 and CDR2: WSHSY and SAAADI. The CDR3 has 15 amino acids. Trimming took off 0 bases at V and 5 bases at J, with 11 bases between the two ends.